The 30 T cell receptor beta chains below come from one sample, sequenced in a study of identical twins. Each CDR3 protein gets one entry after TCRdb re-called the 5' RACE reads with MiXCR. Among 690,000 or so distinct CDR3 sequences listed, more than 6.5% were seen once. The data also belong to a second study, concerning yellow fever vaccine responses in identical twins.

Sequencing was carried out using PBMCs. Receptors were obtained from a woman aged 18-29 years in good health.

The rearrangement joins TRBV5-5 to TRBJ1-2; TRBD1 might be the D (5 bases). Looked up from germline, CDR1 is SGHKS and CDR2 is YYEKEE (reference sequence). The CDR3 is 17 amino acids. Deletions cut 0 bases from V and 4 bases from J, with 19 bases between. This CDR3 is CASSLATNGGASYGYTF. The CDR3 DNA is TGTGCCAGCAGCTTGGCCACAAACGGAGGGGCCAGCTATGGCTACACCTTC.

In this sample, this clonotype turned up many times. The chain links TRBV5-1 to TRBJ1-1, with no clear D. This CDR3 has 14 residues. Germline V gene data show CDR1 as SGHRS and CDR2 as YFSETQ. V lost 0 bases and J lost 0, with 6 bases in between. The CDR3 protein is CASSLVEMNTEAFF. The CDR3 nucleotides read TGCGCCAGCAGCTTGGTAGAGATGAACACTGAAGCTTTCTTT.

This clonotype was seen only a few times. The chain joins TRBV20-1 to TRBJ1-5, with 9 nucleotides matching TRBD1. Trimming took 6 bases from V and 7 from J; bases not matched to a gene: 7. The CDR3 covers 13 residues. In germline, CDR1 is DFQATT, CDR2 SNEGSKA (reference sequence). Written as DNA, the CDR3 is TGCAGTGCACCTGGACAGGGGACCCAGCCCCAGCATTTT. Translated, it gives CSAPGQGTQPQHF.

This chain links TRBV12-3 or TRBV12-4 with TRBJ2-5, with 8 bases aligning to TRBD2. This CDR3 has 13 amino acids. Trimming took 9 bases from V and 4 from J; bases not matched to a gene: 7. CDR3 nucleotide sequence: TGTGCCAGTTACGGGGGGGCCCTAGAGACCCAGTACTTC. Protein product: CASYGGALETQYF.

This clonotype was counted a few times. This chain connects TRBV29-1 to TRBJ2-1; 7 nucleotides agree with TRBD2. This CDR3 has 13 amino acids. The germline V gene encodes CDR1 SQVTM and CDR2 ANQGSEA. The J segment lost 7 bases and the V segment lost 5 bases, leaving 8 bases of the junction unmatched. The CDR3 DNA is TGCAGCGTTCATGGCGGGAGAGGAAATGAGCAGTTCTTC. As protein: CSVHGGRGNEQFF.

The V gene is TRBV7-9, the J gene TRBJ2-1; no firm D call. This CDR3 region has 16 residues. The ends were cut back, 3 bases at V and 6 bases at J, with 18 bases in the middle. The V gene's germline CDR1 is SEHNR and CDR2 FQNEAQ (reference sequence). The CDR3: CASSFVRLGKINEQFF. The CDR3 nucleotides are TGTGCCAGCAGCTTCGTAAGGCTAGGCAAAATCAATGAGCAGTTCTTC.

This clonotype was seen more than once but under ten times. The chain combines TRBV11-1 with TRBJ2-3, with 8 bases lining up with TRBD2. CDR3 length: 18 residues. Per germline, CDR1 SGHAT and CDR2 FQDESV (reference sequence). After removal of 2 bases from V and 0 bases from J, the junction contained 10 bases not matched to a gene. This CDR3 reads CASSLPREVATSTDTQYF. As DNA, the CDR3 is TGTGCCAGCAGCTTACCGCGGGAGGTCGCGACTAGCACAGATACGCAGTATTTT.

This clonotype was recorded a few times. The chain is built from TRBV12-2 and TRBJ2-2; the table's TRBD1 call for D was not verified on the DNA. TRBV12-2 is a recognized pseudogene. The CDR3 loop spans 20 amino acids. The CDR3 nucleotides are TGTGCAAGTCGCCTACCCGGGACAACAACCCGTCCTCTTCACACCGGGGAGCTGTTTTTT. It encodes CASRLPGTTTRPLHTGELFF.

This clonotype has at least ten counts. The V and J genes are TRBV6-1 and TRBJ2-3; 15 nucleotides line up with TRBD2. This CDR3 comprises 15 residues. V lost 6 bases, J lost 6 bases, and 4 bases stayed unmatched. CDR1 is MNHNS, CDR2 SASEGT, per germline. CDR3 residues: CASSRGLAGGDTQYF. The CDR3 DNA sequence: TGTGCCAGCAGCCGTGGACTAGCGGGAGGGGATACGCAGTATTTT.

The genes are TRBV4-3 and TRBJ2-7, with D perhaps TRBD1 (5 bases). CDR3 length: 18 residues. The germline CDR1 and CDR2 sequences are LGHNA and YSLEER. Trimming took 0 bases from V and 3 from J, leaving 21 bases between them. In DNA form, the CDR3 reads TGCGCCAGCAGCCAAGATTTCGTCTCAGGGTCAGAAATCTACGAGCAGTACTTC. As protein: CASSQDFVSGSEIYEQYF.

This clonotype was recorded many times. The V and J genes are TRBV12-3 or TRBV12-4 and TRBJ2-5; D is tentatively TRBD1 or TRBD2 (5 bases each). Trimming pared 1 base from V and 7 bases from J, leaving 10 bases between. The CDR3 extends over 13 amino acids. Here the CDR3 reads CASSLEAGTTQYF. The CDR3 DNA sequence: TGTGCCAGCAGTTTAGAGGCTGGGACGACCCAGTACTTC.

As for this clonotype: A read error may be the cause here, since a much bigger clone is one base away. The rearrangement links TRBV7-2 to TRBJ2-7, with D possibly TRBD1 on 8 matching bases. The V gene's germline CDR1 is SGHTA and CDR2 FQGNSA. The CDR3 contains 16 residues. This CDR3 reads CASSWKTGDYSYVQYF. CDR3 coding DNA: TGTGCCAGCAGCTGGAAGACAGGGGACTACTCCTACGTGCAGTACTTC. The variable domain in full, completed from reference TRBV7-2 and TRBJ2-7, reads GAGVSQSPSNKVTEKGKDVELRCDPISGHTALYWYRQSLGQGLEFLIYFQGNSAPDKSGLPSDRFSAERTGGSVSTLTIQRTQQEDSAVYLCASSWKTGDYSYVQYFGPGTRLTVT.

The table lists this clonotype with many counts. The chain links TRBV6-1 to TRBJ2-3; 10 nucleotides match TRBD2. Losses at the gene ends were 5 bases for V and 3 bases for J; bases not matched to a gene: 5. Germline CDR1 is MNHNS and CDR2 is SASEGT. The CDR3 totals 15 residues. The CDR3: CASSPIAGGTDTQYF. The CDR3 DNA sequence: TGTGCCAGCAGTCCGATAGCGGGAGGAACAGATACGCAGTATTTT.

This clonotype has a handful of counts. The CDR3 here is CASSAWMGQQETQYF. CDR3 bases: TGCGCCAGCAGCGCATGGATGGGCCAACAAGAGACCCAGTACTTC. The genes are TRBV5-1 and TRBJ2-5; D is ambiguous. The V gene's germline CDR1 is SGHRS and CDR2 YFSETQ. With 4 bases removed from V and 2 bases from J, the gap between germline ends came to 15 bases. This CDR3 region has 15 residues.

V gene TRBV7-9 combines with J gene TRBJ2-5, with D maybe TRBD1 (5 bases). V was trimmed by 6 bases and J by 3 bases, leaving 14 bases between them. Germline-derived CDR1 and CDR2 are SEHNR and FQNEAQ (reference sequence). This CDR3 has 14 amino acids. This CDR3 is CASSSPGLEETQYF. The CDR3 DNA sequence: TGTGCCAGCAGTTCCCCAGGGTTAGAAGAGACCCAGTACTTC.

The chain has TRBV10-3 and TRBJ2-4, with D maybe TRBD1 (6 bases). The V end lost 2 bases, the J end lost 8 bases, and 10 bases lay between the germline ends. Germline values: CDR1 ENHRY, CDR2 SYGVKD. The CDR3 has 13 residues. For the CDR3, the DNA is TGTGCCATCAGTGAGGGGACATATGACATTCAGTACTTC. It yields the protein CAISEGTYDIQYF.

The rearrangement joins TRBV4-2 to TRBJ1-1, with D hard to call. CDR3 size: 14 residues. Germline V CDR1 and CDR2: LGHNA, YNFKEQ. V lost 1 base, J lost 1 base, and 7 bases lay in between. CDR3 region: CASSQGAWNTEAFF. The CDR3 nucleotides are TGTGCCAGCAGCCAAGGGGCATGGAACACTGAAGCTTTCTTT.

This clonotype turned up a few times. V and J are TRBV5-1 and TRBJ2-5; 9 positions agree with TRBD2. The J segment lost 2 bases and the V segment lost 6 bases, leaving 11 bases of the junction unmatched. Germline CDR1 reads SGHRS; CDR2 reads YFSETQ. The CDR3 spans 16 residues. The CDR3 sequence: CASNYRTSGPQETQYF. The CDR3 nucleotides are TGCGCCAGCAATTATCGAACTAGCGGGCCACAAGAGACCCAGTACTTC.

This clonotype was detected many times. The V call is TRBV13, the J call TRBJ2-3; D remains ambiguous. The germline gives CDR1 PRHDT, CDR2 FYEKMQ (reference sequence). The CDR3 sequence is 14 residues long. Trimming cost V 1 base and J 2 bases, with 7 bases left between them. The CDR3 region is CASSLVDNTDTQYF. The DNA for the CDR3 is TGTGCCAGCAGCTTAGTCGACAACACAGATACGCAGTATTTT.

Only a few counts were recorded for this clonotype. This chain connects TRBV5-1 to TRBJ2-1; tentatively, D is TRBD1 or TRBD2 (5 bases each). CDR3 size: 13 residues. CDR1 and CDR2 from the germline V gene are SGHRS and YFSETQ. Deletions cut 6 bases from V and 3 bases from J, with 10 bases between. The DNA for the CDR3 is TGCGCCAGCACCCTGGGGGACTACAATGAGCAGTTCTTC. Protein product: CASTLGDYNEQFF.

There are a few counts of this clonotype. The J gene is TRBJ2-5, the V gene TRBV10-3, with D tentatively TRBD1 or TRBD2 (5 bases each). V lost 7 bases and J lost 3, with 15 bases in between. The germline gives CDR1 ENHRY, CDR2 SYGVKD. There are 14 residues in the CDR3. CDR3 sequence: CAINARGPKETQYF. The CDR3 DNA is TGTGCCATCAATGCCCGGGGACCAAAAGAGACCCAGTACTTC.

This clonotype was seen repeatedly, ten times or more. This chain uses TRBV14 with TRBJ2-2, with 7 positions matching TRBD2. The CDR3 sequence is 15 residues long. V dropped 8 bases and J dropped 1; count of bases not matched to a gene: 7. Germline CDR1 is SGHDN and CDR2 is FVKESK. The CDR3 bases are TGTGCCAGCTCTCGTCGCGGGAGGAACACCGGGGAGCTGTTTTTT. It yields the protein CASSRRGRNTGELFF.

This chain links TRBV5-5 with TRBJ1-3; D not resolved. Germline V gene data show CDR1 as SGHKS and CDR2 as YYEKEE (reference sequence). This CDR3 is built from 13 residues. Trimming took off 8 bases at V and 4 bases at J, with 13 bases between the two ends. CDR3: CARGLGLGNTIYF. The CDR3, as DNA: TGTGCCAGGGGCCTAGGCCTCGGAAACACCATATATTTT.

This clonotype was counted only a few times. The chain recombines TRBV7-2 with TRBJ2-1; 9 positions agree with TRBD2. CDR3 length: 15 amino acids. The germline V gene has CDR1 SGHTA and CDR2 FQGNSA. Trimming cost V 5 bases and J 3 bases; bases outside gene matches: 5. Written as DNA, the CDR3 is TGTGCCAGCAGCGGACAGACTAGCGGCTACAATGAGCAGTTCTTC. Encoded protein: CASSGQTSGYNEQFF.

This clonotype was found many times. The CDR3 reads CASSPLAGGLTEQFF. The CDR3, as DNA: TGTGCCAGCAGTCCACTAGCGGGAGGGCTTACTGAGCAGTTCTTC. This sequence joins TRBV6-4 and TRBJ2-1; 13 nucleotides align to TRBD2. The CDR3 consists of 15 residues. Germline CDR1 MRHNA, CDR2 SNTAGT. The junction had 7 bases not matched to a gene; V was cut back by 5 bases and J by 9 bases.

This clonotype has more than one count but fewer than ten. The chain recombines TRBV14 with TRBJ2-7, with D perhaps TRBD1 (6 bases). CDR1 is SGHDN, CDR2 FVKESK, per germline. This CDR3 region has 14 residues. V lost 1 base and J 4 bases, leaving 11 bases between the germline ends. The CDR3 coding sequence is TGTGCCAGCAGCCAAGGGCAGGGGTGGTACGAGCAGTACTTC. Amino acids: CASSQGQGWYEQYF.

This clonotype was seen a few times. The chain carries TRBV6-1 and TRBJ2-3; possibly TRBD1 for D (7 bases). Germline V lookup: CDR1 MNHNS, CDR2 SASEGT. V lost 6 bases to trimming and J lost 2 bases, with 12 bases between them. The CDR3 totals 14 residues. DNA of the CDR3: TGTGCCAGCAGGCGGGACAGTCACACAGATACGCAGTATTTT. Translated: CASRRDSHTDTQYF.

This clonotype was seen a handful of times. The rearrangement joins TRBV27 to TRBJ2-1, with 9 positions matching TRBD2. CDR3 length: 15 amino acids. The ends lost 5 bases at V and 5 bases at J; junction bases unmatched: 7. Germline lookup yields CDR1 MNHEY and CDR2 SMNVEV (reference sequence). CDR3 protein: CASSPIAGANNEQFF. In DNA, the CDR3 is TGTGCCAGCAGTCCAATAGCGGGGGCCAACAATGAGCAGTTCTTC.

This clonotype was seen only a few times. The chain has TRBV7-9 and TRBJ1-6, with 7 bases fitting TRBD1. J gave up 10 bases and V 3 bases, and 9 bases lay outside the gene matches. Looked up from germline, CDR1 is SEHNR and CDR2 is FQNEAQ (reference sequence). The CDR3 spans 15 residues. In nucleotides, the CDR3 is TGTGCCAGCAGCTTCAAGGGGGCGCAGGGATCACCCCTCCACTTT. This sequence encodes CASSFKGAQGSPLHF.

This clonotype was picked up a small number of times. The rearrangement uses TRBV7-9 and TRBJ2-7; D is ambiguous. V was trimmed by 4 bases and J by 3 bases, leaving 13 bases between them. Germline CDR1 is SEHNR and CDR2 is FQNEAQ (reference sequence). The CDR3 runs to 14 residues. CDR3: CASSSVSYHYEQYF. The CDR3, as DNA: TGTGCCAGCAGCTCGGTTTCCTACCACTACGAGCAGTACTTC.